This T cell receptor beta chain was observed in a study of shared clonotypes between healthy human individuals. Libraries were prepared by immunoSEQ multiplex PCR; TCRdb keeps only in-frame clonotypes and omits some of them. The data contain under 850,000 clones, about two thirds of them singletons. Source material: memory CD4+ T cells sorted from blood. Specified subset: CD45RA-negative fraction. The receptor was derived from a woman aged 25 to 39 in good health.

The CDR3 DNA reads as TGTGCCAGCAGAATGGCAGACAACTATCAGCCCCAGCATTTT. Its translation is CASRMADNYQPQHF. The rearrangement joins TRBV28 to TRBJ1-5; D unclear. The germline V gene has CDR1 MDHEN and CDR2 SYDVKM. The V end lost 6 bases, the J end lost 5 bases, and 14 bases lay between the germline ends. The CDR3 consists of 14 residues.